This TCR beta chain was sequenced in a study of cytomegalovirus exposure and HLA in healthy donors. Study summary: There were around 390 genotyped donors. Of these, roughly 80% fell in the genetic ancestry cluster associated with self-reported Caucasian donors. Findings of the study overall: V- and J-gene trimming in TCR beta was tied to a missense DCLRE1C variant by an analysis performed later. In a later analysis, parvovirus B19, influenza, CMV and Epstein-Barr virus appeared linked to several top co-occurrence clusters.

60 Vbeta and 13 Jbeta primers were used in PCR. Assay used: immunoSEQ multiplex PCR; TCRdb lists only in-frame clones, some missing. This sample has roughly 140,000 clones, with 82% found just once. A word on this clone: What it recognizes is unknown.

It was healthy bone marrow donors who served as donors. Germline V CDR1 and CDR2: SGHNT, YENEEA. The CDR3 runs to 14 residues. Trimming pared 4 bases from V and 3 bases from J, leaving 9 bases between. The material sequenced was PBMCs. The TCR originated in a male donor in good health and CMV-seronegative. The V and J genes are TRBV11-3 and TRBJ2-2; D is possibly TRBD1 (6 bases). In DNA, the CDR3 is TGTGCCAGCAGCTCCCAGGGGTACACCGGGGAGCTGTTTTTT. Its translation is CASSSQGYTGELFF.